The rows below give T cell receptor beta chains drawn from one sample of a study of T-cell memory formation after mild COVID-19. From the 5' RACE reads, TCRdb called clonotypes with MiXCR, one entry per CDR3 protein. The repertoire holds about 130,000 distinct CDR3 sequences, over 15% seen once, with approximately 5.2% in the top ten. The sequenced sample consisted of PBMCs or a T cell subset sorted from them (not recorded which). All receptors come from a man aged 18 to 29 who had mild COVID-19 (a few samples of this study predate the infection). Cell type and time point are not known. The CDR3 runs from the conserved cysteine through the conserved F or W. The D gene is left open where the match is weak. Not every row has a clone size; where given, it reads once, few, many or a size class.

cdr3_nt cdr3_aa j_call d_call clone_size v_call
TGCGCCAGCAGCCAAGGAATAGCGAACACTGAAGCTTTCTTT CASSQGIANTEAFF TRBJ1-1 - many TRBV4-1
TGTGCCAGCAGCCAAGTCACTTCCGGGAGGACTGAAGCTTTCTTT CASSQVTSGRTEAFF TRBJ1-1 - - TRBV4-2
TGCAGTGCTCTCAAGGGTTCTGAGGCAGATACGCAGTATTTT CSALKGSEADTQYF TRBJ2-3 - - TRBV20-1
TGTGCCACCAGTGACCGGTGGAACACTGAAGCTTTCTTT CATSDRWNTEAFF TRBJ1-1 - - TRBV24-1
TGTGCCAGCAGACGAGGACAGGGCCAAGAGACCCAGTACTTC CASRRGQGQETQYF TRBJ2-5 TRBD1 few TRBV5-5
TGCGCCAGCAGCAACACCGGGACTAGCGGCACAGATACGCAGTATTTT CASSNTGTSGTDTQYF TRBJ2-3 TRBD2 - TRBV5-1
TGTGCCAGCAGGGTAAACAGTGCGGGTGTTTCTGAGTATTTT CASRVNSAGVSEYF TRBJ2-3 - few TRBV7-9
TGTGCCAGCAGCCCGACTAGCGGGGGGAGGTACGAGCAGTACTTC CASSPTSGGRYEQYF TRBJ2-7 TRBD2 few TRBV12-3/TRBV12-4
TGCGCCAGCAGCCAAGAGATCGGGACCTCCAGACGCACAGATACGCAGTATTTT CASSQEIGTSRRTDTQYF TRBJ2-3 - few TRBV4-3
TGCGCCAGCAGATCTCCCGTCCGGTACAACACTGAAGCTTTCTTT CASRSPVRYNTEAFF TRBJ1-1 - few TRBV10-2
TGTGCCAGCTCACCACAGGGGGCCCTCAGCCAAGAGACCCAGTACTTC CASSPQGALSQETQYF TRBJ2-5 TRBD1 - TRBV18
TGTGCCAGCAGTTACTCTTGGGGACCAGGAGGGGACGAGCAGTACTTC CASSYSWGPGGDEQYF TRBJ2-7 - - TRBV6-5
TGTGCCAGCAGTTACAACGCGCGGGGGGCCCGCACGTCGGGGGCCAACGTCCTGACTTTC CASSYNARGARTSGANVLTF TRBJ2-6 TRBD2 few TRBV6-2/TRBV6-3
TGTGCCACCAGTGCCCGCCGCGGCGGGGGGGATACGCAGTATTTT CATSARRGGGDTQYF TRBJ2-3 TRBD2 - TRBV24-1
TGTGCCAGCAGTTACTCGTGGGGGAACACCGGGGAGCTGTTTTTT CASSYSWGNTGELFF TRBJ2-2 - - TRBV6-2/TRBV6-3
TGTGCCAGCTCACCACCACCGGGGCGCTACGAGCAGTACTTC CASSPPPGRYEQYF TRBJ2-7 - - TRBV18
TGTGCCAGCACCCTGGGTGGGGTGCGGGCAGATACGCAGTATTTT CASTLGGVRADTQYF TRBJ2-3 - - TRBV28
TGTGCCAGCAGCCGGGGGGGACTAAGCGGGGTGAGCACAGATACGCAGTATTTT CASSRGGLSGVSTDTQYF TRBJ2-3 TRBD2 many TRBV12-3/TRBV12-4
TGTGCCAGCAGCTTCACTGCCACAGATACGCAGTATTTT CASSFTATDTQYF TRBJ2-3 - - TRBV11-2
TGTGCCAGCGGATTCTCGGGGGCGGATACGCAGTATTTT CASGFSGADTQYF TRBJ2-3 - few TRBV5-6
TGTGCCAGCAGTTTGACCCTTTCTAGGGCAGATACGCAGTATTTT CASSLTLSRADTQYF TRBJ2-3 - few TRBV12-3/TRBV12-4
TGTGCCAGCAGTTGGCCCGCGGGCTCCTACGAGCAGTACTTC CASSWPAGSYEQYF TRBJ2-7 - few TRBV6-2/TRBV6-3
TGTGCCAGCCAGGGAACTAATGAAAAACTGTTTTTT CASQGTNEKLFF TRBJ1-4 - - TRBV6-5
TGTGCCAGCAGAGCCCCGGGACTAGCGTACAATGAGCAGTTCTTC CASRAPGLAYNEQFF TRBJ2-1 TRBD2 few TRBV7-9
TGTGCCAGCAGTTACGAGGAGGACACTGAAGCTTTCTTT CASSYEEDTEAFF TRBJ1-1 - - TRBV6-2/TRBV6-3
TGTGCCAGCAGCCAAAATAGCGGGGGTAATGAGCAGTTCTTC CASSQNSGGNEQFF TRBJ2-1 TRBD2 - TRBV3-1
TGTGCCACCGGGACCTCAATGAAACTGTTTTTT CATGTSMKLFF TRBJ1-4 - - TRBV3-1
TGTGCCACCAGTGAAGGGGACGGTGAAGCTTTCTTT CATSEGDGEAFF TRBJ1-1 - few TRBV24-1
TGCAGCGTACAACAGGGGCCAAGGAGCACTGAAGCTTTCTTT CSVQQGPRSTEAFF TRBJ1-1 TRBD1 - TRBV29-1
TGTGCCAGCAGCTCCTTGGTAGGGCATTCACCCCTCCACTTT CASSSLVGHSPLHF TRBJ1-6 - once TRBV7-2
TGCGCCAGCAGCCTGGGGCAGGACACGCAGTATTTT CASSLGQDTQYF TRBJ2-3 - few TRBV5-1
TGCGCCAGCAGCCCCCGGGCAGGGTCGGGGGATTTCTTT CASSPRAGSGDFF TRBJ1-1 - once TRBV5-1
TGTGCCAGTAGTATAGTCGGAGCCACTAATGAAAAACTGTTTTTT CASSIVGATNEKLFF TRBJ1-4 - many TRBV19
TGTGCCAGCAGCCATTCCGGGGGGGCCTGGGGGTCCACAGACACAGATACGCAGTATTTT CASSHSGGAWGSTDTDTQYF TRBJ2-3 TRBD2 - TRBV3-1
TGTGCCAGCACCAAACAGGGGAGCACAGATACGCAGTATTTT CASTKQGSTDTQYF TRBJ2-3 TRBD1 few TRBV7-9
TGTGCCAGCAGCACATCTGTCATCAGGCGCCAGCCCTACAATGAGCAGTTCTTC CASSTSVIRRQPYNEQFF TRBJ2-1 - few TRBV7-3
TGCGCCAGCAGCCAACGCCAGGGGGCCGGGAACATTCAGTACTTC CASSQRQGAGNIQYF TRBJ2-4 TRBD1 - TRBV4-3
TGTGCCAGCAGCGTATACCAGGGTTGGCCCGGGGAGCTGTTTTTT CASSVYQGWPGELFF TRBJ2-2 - few TRBV7-2
TGTGCCAGCAGCCCTGGGTCCTATAATTCACCCCTCCACTTT CASSPGSYNSPLHF TRBJ1-6 - - TRBV5-6
TGTGCCAGCAGCTGGGGCCGCTACAATGAGCAGTTCTTC CASSWGRYNEQFF TRBJ2-1 - - TRBV12-3/TRBV12-4
TGCGCCAGCAGCCGGAAGGGGGCAACTAATGAAAAACTGTTTTTT CASSRKGATNEKLFF TRBJ1-4 - - TRBV4-3
TGTGCCAGCAGCCCCGGGACTAGCGACTACAATGAGCAGTTCTTC CASSPGTSDYNEQFF TRBJ2-1 TRBD2 few TRBV7-2
TGCGCCAGCAGCTCCAGGGGCGGCGGGGAGCTGTTTTTT CASSSRGGGELFF TRBJ2-2 - - TRBV5-1